This TCR beta chain was retrieved from a study of T cell responses to AZD1222 COVID-19 vaccine. TCRdb's copy holds only in-frame clones and misses some; the assay was immunoSEQ multiplex PCR. The sample consists of tens of thousands of clones, 75% to 90% of them appearing once. Germline V gives CDR1 LNHDA, CDR2 SQIVND (reference sequence). This CDR3 region has 13 residues. V dropped 1 base and J dropped 7 bases, with 10 bases sitting between them. The clonotype comes from an adult in good health. The chain links TRBV19 to TRBJ1-1; maybe TRBD1 (6 bases). The material was peripheral blood, obtained on day 0 of AZD1222 vaccination. CDR3 sequence reads: CASSIVFRGEAFF. The CDR3, as DNA: TGTGCCAGTAGTATAGTCTTCAGGGGTGAAGCTTTCTTT.